This entry lists 13 T cell receptor beta chains sequenced from one sample in a study of shared clonotypes between healthy human individuals. Positively selected for CCR7, the CD45RO-negative cells used as naive CD8 cells excluded terminally differentiated effector memory CD45RA+ cells. The method was immunoSEQ multiplex PCR; TCRdb's version includes in-frame clones alone and lacks a portion of them. There are around 640,000 clones in the sample; approximately 96% occur only once, and 0.11% lies in the top ten. The sample comprised naive CD8+ T cells sorted from blood. These receptor sequences come from a woman in her 30s in good health.

This rearrangement joins TRBV27 to TRBJ1-2, with D tentatively TRBD1 (5 bases). V gave up 7 bases and J gave up 5 bases, with 14 bases separating them. The CDR3 runs to 13 residues. In germline, CDR1 is MNHEY, CDR2 SMNVEV (reference sequence). This chain's CDR3 is CASTPGTYYGYTF. The CDR3 region has the DNA TGTGCCAGCACCCCTGGGACTTATTATGGCTACACCTTC.

In regard to this clone: The sample holds other DNA sequences that translate to the same CDR3. J is TRBJ1-4 and V is TRBV19; possible D gene TRBD1, 5 bases. The germline gives CDR1 LNHDA, CDR2 SQIVND (reference sequence). Trimming cost V 5 bases and J 0 bases, with 10 bases left between them. This CDR3 has 15 residues. The CDR3 loop is CASSPGTATNEKLFF. CDR3 in DNA: TGTGCCAGTAGTCCTGGGACTGCAACTAATGAAAAACTGTTTTTT.

The chain uses TRBV10-2 and TRBJ2-7, with unresolved D. Per germline, CDR1 WSHSY and CDR2 SAAADI. The CDR3 loop spans 15 amino acids. V gave up 4 bases and J gave up 3 bases, with 16 bases separating them. The CDR3 DNA sequence: TGCGCCAGCAGTGGTCCAGGAACCCAAGTCTACGAGCAGTACTTC. This gives the protein CASSGPGTQVYEQYF.

The chain has TRBV13 and TRBJ2-7, with 11 bases that match TRBD1. Germline V gives CDR1 PRHDT, CDR2 FYEKMQ (reference sequence). CDR3 length: 15 residues. The ends lost 2 bases at V and 5 bases at J; junction bases unmatched: 5. CDR3 protein: CASSLNRDRGNEQYF. CDR3 DNA: TGTGCCAGCAGCTTAAACAGGGACAGGGGGAACGAGCAGTACTTC.

The rearrangement uses TRBV19 and TRBJ2-5; a weak D match, TRBD1 (5 bases). Germline V gene sequence: CDR1 LNHDA, CDR2 SQIVND (reference sequence). The V gene lost 7 bases and the J gene lost 2 bases, with 17 bases spanning the gap. The CDR3 runs to 15 residues. CDR3 loop: CASTLSTGQQETQYF. The CDR3 DNA sequence: TGTGCCAGTACCCTATCGACCGGACAACAAGAGACCCAGTACTTC.

The CDR3 is CASRTGTGEWSNQPQHF. The CDR3 DNA reads TGTGCCAGCAGAACCGGGACCGGTGAGTGGAGCAATCAGCCCCAGCATTTT. The gene calls are TRBV27 and TRBJ1-5, with D possibly being TRBD1 (5 bases). The V gene's germline CDR1 is MNHEY and CDR2 SMNVEV (reference sequence). V was clipped by 6 bases and J by 1 base, with 19 bases between them. The CDR3 loop spans 17 amino acids.

This chain uses TRBV5-4 with TRBJ2-1, with 7 bases identical to TRBD2. With 2 bases clipped from V and 8 bases from J, the junction kept 7 bases outside the gene matches. CDR3 length: 14 residues. From germline, CDR1 is SGHNT and CDR2 YYREEE (reference sequence). CDR3: CASSFVGGPYEQFF. The CDR3 DNA is TGTGCCAGCAGCTTCGTGGGAGGGCCCTATGAGCAGTTCTTC.

The chain carries TRBV19 and TRBJ2-7, with 11 bases aligning to TRBD2. CDR3 length: 15 amino acids. V dropped 5 bases and J dropped 2; count of bases not matched to a gene: 5. Germline V gene data show CDR1 as LNHDA and CDR2 as SQIVND (reference sequence). In DNA, the CDR3 is TGTGCCAGTAGTCCGCTAGCGGGAGGAACCTACGAGCAGTACTTC. Translating it yields CASSPLAGGTYEQYF.

This chain joins TRBV20-1 and TRBJ1-1; D not resolved. CDR3 length equals 11 residues. Per the germline V gene, CDR1 is DFQATT and CDR2 is SNEGSKA (reference sequence). Trimming pared 8 bases from V and 0 bases from J, leaving 7 bases between. This CDR3 reads CSTTLNTEAFF. For the CDR3, the DNA is TGCAGTACTACGCTGAACACTGAAGCTTTCTTT.

V is TRBV14 and J is TRBJ2-7, with D perhaps matching TRBD1 (6 bases). This CDR3 comprises 14 residues. The germline gives CDR1 SGHDN, CDR2 FVKESK. Trimming left V 5 bases short and J 4 bases short, with 15 bases between. CDR3 DNA sequence: TGTGCCAGCAGCAAGCGTTGGACAGCTTACGAGCAGTACTTC. This gives the protein CASSKRWTAYEQYF.

This clone has only one observation. At the DNA level, this CDR3 is encoded by other sequences in the same sample as well. The genes are TRBV6-1 and TRBJ2-7, with D possibly TRBD1 on 5 matching bases. CDR1 and CDR2 from the germline V gene are MNHNS and SASEGT. The CDR3 sequence is 14 residues long. Between the trimmed V and J ends, which lost 2 bases and 2 bases, there was a span of 10 bases. The CDR3 DNA is TGTGCCAGCAGTGAACAGGGTCCAGCCTACGAGCAGTACTTC. It is translated as CASSEQGPAYEQYF.

The chain carries TRBV7-9 and TRBJ2-3; D remains ambiguous. The germline V and J ends were trimmed by 5 bases and 1 base, with 10 bases remaining between them. Per germline, CDR1 SEHNR and CDR2 FQNEAQ (reference sequence). The CDR3 contains 14 residues. The DNA for the CDR3 is TGTGCCAGCAGCCCAACAGTGGGCACAGATACGCAGTATTTT. It encodes CASSPTVGTDTQYF.

The CDR3 loop reads CASSLGQGSKNIQYF. The CDR3 bases are TGCGCCAGCAGCCTCGGGCAGGGGTCCAAAAACATTCAGTACTTC. The chain has TRBV5-1 and TRBJ2-4; maybe TRBD1 (6 bases). The CDR3 has 15 amino acids. Trimming took 4 bases from V and 2 from J, leaving 13 bases between them. CDR1 is SGHRS, CDR2 YFSETQ, per germline.